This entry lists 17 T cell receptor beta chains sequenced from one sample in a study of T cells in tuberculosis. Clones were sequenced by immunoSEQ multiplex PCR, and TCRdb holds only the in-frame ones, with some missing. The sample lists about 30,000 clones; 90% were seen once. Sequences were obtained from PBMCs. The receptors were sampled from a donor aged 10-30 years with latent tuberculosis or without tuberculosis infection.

CDR3 residues: CASSQVGLAGGLGTTDTQYF. The DNA of the CDR3 is TGCGCCAGCAGCCAGGTGGGACTAGCGGGGGGGCTCGGTACCACAGATACGCAGTATTTT. The gene calls are TRBV5-1 and TRBJ2-3; 16 bases are a match to TRBD2. This CDR3 comprises 20 residues. The ends lost 4 bases at V and 2 bases at J; junction bases unmatched: 13. The germline CDR1 and CDR2 sequences are SGHRS and YFSETQ.

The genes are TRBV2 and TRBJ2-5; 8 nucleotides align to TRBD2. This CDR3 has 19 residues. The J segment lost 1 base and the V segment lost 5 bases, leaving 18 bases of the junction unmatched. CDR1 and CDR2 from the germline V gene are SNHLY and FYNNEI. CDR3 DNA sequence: TGTGCCAGCAGTAAAACCCAAAGAGGGGTAGCGGGGAGCCAAGAGACCCAGTACTTC. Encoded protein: CASSKTQRGVAGSQETQYF. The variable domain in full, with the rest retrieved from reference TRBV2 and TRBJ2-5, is EPEVTQTPSHQVTQMGQEVILRCVPISNHLYFYWYRQILGQKVEFLVSFYNNEISEKSEIFDDQFSVERPDGSNFTLKIRSTKLEDSAMYFCASSKTQRGVAGSQETQYFGPGTRLLVL.

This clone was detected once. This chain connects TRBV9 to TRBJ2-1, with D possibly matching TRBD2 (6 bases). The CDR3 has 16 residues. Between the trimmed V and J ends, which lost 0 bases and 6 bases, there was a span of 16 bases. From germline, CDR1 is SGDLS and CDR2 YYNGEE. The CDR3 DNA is TGTGCCAGCAGCGTAGTAGGAGGGATGAGGGGCAATGAGCAGTTCTTC. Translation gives CASSVVGGMRGNEQFF.

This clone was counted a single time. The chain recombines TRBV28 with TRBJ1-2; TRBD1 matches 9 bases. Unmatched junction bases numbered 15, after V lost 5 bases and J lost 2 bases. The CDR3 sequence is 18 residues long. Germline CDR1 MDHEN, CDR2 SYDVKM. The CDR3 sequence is CASSGTVRDREGNYGYTF. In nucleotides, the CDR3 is TGTGCCAGCAGTGGTACCGTCCGGGACAGGGAGGGAAACTATGGCTACACCTTC.

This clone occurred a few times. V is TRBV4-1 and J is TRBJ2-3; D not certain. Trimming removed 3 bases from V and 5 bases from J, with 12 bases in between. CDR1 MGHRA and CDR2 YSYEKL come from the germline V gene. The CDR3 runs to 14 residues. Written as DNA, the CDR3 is TGCGCCAGCAGCCATTCCCCTAGGTTAGATACGCAGTATTTT. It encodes CASSHSPRLDTQYF.

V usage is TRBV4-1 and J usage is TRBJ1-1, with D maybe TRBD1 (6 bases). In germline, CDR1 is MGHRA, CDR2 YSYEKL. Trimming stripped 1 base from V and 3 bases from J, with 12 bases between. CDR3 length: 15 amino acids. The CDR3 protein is CASSQAGVRYTEAFF. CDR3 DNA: TGCGCCAGCAGCCAAGCAGGGGTTAGGTACACTGAAGCTTTCTTT.

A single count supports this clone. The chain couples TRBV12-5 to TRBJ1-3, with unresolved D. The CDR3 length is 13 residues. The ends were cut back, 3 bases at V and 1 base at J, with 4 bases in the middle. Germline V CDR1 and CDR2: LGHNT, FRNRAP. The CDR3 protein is CASGFESGNTIYF. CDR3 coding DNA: TGTGCTAGTGGTTTTGAGTCTGGAAACACCATATATTTT.

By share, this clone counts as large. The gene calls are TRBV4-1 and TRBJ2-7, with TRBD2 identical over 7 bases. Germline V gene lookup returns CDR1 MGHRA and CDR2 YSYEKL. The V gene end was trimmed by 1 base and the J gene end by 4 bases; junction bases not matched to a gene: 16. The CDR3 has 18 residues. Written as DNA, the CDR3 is TGCGCCAGCAGCCAAGTCGGGGGGACCCCAGGCCTTTATTACGAGCAGTACTTC. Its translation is CASSQVGGTPGLYYEQYF.

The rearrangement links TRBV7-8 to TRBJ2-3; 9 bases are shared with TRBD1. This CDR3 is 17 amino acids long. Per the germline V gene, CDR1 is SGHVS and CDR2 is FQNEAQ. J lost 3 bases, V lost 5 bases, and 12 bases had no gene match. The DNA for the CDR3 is TGTGCCAGCAGCCCATACGCGGCACAGGGGGCTACAGATACGCAGTATTTT. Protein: CASSPYAAQGATDTQYF.

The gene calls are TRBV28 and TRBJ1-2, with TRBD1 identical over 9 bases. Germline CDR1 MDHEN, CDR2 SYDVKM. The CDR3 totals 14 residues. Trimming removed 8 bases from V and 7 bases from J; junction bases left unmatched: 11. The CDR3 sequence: CASGTGTGSFGYTF. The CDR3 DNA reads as TGTGCCAGCGGGACCGGGACAGGGTCTTTTGGCTACACCTTC.

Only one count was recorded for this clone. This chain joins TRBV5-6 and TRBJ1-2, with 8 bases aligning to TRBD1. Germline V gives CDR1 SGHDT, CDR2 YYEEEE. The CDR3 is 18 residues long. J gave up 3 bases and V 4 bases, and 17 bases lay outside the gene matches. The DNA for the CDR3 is TGTGCCAGCAGCCCGCCTAGGTCGACAGGGGAGTTTTACTATGGCTACACCTTC. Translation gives CASSPPRSTGEFYYGYTF.

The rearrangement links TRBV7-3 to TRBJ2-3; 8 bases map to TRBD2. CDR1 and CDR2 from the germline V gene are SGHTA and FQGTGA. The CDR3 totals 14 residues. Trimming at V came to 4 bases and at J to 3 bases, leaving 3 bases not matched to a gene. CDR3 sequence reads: CASSYAGGTDTQYF. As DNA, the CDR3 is TGTGCCAGCAGCTATGCGGGGGGTACAGATACGCAGTATTTT.

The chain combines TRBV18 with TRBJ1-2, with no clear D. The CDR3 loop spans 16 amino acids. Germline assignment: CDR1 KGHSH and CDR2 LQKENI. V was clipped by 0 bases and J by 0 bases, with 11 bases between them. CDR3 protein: CASSPPVVTANYGYTF. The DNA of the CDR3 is TGTGCCAGCTCACCACCGGTTGTTACGGCTAACTATGGCTACACCTTC.

DNA for the CDR3: TGTGCCAGCAGCGTAGCGGAAGCGGTGACTCACACCGGGGAGCTGTTTTTT. This sequence encodes CASSVAEAVTHTGELFF. The genes are TRBV9 and TRBJ2-2, with D perhaps TRBD2 (5 bases). CDR3 size: 17 residues. Trimming took 0 bases from V and 3 from J, leaving 15 bases between them. The germline V gene has CDR1 SGDLS and CDR2 YYNGEE. The full variable domain, completed using reference TRBV9 and TRBJ2-2, is DSGVTQTPKHLITATGQRVTLRCSPRSGDLSVYWYQQSLDQGLQFLIQYYNGEERAKGNILERFSAQQFPDLHSELNLSSLELGDSALYFCASSVAEAVTHTGELFFGEGSRLTVL.

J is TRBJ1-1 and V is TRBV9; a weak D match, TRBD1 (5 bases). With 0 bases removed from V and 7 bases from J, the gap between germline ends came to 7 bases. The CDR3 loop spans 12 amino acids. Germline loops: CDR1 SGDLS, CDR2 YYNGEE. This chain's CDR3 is CASSVDGGEAFF. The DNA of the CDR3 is TGTGCCAGCAGCGTAGACGGGGGTGAAGCTTTCTTT.

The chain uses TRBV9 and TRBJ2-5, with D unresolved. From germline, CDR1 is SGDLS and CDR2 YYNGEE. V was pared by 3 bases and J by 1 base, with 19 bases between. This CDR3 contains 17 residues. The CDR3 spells CASSAGRQVRFQETQYF. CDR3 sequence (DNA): TGTGCCAGCAGCGCCGGCAGACAAGTCCGATTCCAAGAGACCCAGTACTTC.

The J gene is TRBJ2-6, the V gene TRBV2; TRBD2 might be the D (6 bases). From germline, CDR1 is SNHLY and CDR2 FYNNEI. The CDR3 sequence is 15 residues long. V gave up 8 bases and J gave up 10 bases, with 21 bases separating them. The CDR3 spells CASGGEVGGYNVLTF. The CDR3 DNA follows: TGTGCCAGCGGGGGAGAGGTTGGAGGGTATAACGTCCTGACTTTC.